These 26 T cell receptor beta chains originate from one sample sequenced in a study of blood T cell repertoires in COVID-19. Method: immunoSEQ multiplex PCR; TCRdb's copy keeps in-frame clones and lacks some. The data contain around 300,000 clones, 85% to 90% of them singletons. The sequenced sample was peripheral blood. Receptor source: a woman between 45 and 65 years old with COVID-19, enrolled during active disease.

The CDR3 sequence is CASTPGATRDGYTF. CDR3 sequence (DNA): TGCGCCAGCACCCCCGGTGCCACCCGAGATGGCTACACCTTC. The rearrangement uses TRBV10-2 and TRBJ1-2; D is unclear. CDR3 length: 14 amino acids. The germline V gene encodes CDR1 WSHSY and CDR2 SAAADI. V shed 7 bases and J shed 6 bases, with 18 bases lying between them.

This chain joins TRBV27 and TRBJ1-5; TRBD1 might be the D (6 bases). Trimming took 6 bases from V and 6 from J, leaving 9 bases between them. This CDR3 contains 12 residues. Per the germline V gene, CDR1 is MNHEY and CDR2 is SMNVEV (reference sequence). The CDR3 DNA sequence: TGTGCCAGCAGCCTAGGGGGTCAGCCCCAGCATTTT. Translating gives CASSLGGQPQHF.

As to this clone: Other DNA variants within this sample encode the same CDR3. This sequence joins TRBV5-6 and TRBJ1-1; D possibly corresponds to TRBD1 (5 bases). Trimming took 2 bases from V and 1 from J, leaving 6 bases between them. The CDR3 length is 13 residues. Per germline, CDR1 SGHDT and CDR2 YYEEEE. CDR3 protein: CASSLTGNTEAFF. Here the CDR3 DNA reads TGTGCCAGCAGCTTAACAGGGAACACTGAAGCTTTCTTT.

The genes are TRBV7-9 and TRBJ1-2; D is uncertain. There are 13 residues in the CDR3. Germline loops: CDR1 SEHNR, CDR2 FQNEAQ (reference sequence). V shed 0 bases and J shed 3 bases, with 5 bases lying between them. CDR3 nucleotides: TGTGCCAGCAGCTTAGCCGGGGACTATGGCTACACCTTC. Translated: CASSLAGDYGYTF.

The chain employs TRBV27 and TRBJ2-7, with D possibly being TRBD1 (6 bases). This CDR3 is built from 15 residues. Germline loops: CDR1 MNHEY, CDR2 SMNVEV (reference sequence). V lost 4 bases, J lost 2 bases, and 15 bases lay in between. The CDR3 loop reads CASSSETGWAYEQYF. The CDR3 coding sequence is TGTGCCAGCAGTTCCGAGACAGGATGGGCCTACGAGCAGTACTTC.

This chain uses TRBV28 with TRBJ2-7, with D perhaps TRBD1 (5 bases). The CDR3 has 14 amino acids. Germline CDR1 reads MDHEN; CDR2 reads SYDVKM. Trimming took off 7 bases at V and 0 bases at J, with 13 bases between the two ends. CDR3: CASTPVGDSYEQYF. The CDR3 region has the DNA TGTGCCAGCACCCCGGTAGGGGACTCCTACGAGCAGTACTTC.

This chain joins TRBV18 and TRBJ2-7; the match to TRBD2 covers 8 bases. This CDR3 has 15 amino acids. Losses at the gene ends were 3 bases for V and 1 base for J; bases not matched to a gene: 5. Germline CDR1 reads KGHSH; CDR2 reads LQKENI. The chain's CDR3 is CASSPIGLASYEQYF. The CDR3 DNA is TGTGCCAGCTCACCGATCGGACTAGCTTCCTACGAGCAGTACTTC.

The V gene is TRBV28, the J gene TRBJ2-6; TRBD1 matches 9 bases. Germline V gives CDR1 MDHEN, CDR2 SYDVKM. There are 18 residues in the CDR3. V trimming: 6 bases; J trimming: 3 bases; junction bases outside the gene matches: 12. CDR3 bases: TGTGCCAGCAGCCTACACGGGACAGGGTTGAATGGGGCCAACGTCCTGACTTTC. Its translation is CASSLHGTGLNGANVLTF.

The rearrangement uses TRBV7-9 and TRBJ2-1; 14 nucleotides align to TRBD2. CDR3 size: 16 residues. Trimming took 4 bases from V and 8 from J; bases not matched to a gene: 7. Germline CDR1 SEHNR, CDR2 FQNEAQ (reference sequence). The CDR3 loop is CASSSGTSGSIDEQFF. The CDR3 nucleotides are TGTGCCAGCAGCTCCGGGACTAGCGGGAGTATAGATGAGCAGTTCTTC.

The J gene is TRBJ2-2, the V gene TRBV5-1; 9 bases map to TRBD1. Germline CDR1 is SGHRS and CDR2 is YFSETQ. Trimming took 4 bases from V and 1 from J; bases not matched to a gene: 14. The CDR3 consists of 19 residues. In DNA, the CDR3 is TGCGCCAGCAGCACAGGGGGCGTGGGATATGGCGGGAACACCGGGGAGCTGTTTTTT. It codes for CASSTGGVGYGGNTGELFF.

The V and J genes are TRBV6-5 and TRBJ1-2; D call uncertain. The CDR3 has 14 residues. Trimming took off 6 bases at V and 1 base at J, with 12 bases between the two ends. Germline V gene sequence: CDR1 MNHEY, CDR2 SVGAGI. DNA of the CDR3: TGTGCCAGCAGCAACCGAGAGAATAACTATGGCTACACCTTC. Translating it yields CASSNRENNYGYTF.

This clone occurred a few times. The chain has TRBV9 and TRBJ1-1; 8 nucleotides agree with TRBD1. V was pared by 3 bases and J by 1 base, with 2 bases of the junction left unmatched. This CDR3 region has 14 residues. Germline CDR1 reads SGDLS; CDR2 reads YYNGEE. The CDR3 loop reads CASSAGTGNTEAFF. The CDR3 DNA sequence: TGTGCCAGCAGCGCCGGGACAGGGAACACTGAAGCTTTCTTT.

The chain carries TRBV29-1 and TRBJ1-1; 8 nucleotides line up with TRBD1. J gave up 5 bases and V 8 bases, and 10 bases lay outside the gene matches. The CDR3 totals 13 residues. The germline CDR1 and CDR2 sequences are SQVTM and ANQGSEA. The CDR3 bases are TGCAGCACTGATAGGACAGGGACTACTGAAGCTTTCTTT. This codes for CSTDRTGTTEAFF.

This chain joins TRBV27 and TRBJ1-1; D may be TRBD1 (5 bases). V gave up 2 bases and J gave up 1 base, with 11 bases separating them. Germline V gene sequence: CDR1 MNHEY, CDR2 SMNVEV (reference sequence). This CDR3 is 15 amino acids long. The CDR3 sequence is CASSLIGDGNTEAFF. CDR3 DNA: TGTGCCAGCAGTTTAATAGGGGATGGGAACACTGAAGCTTTCTTT.

This clone turned up a few times. V gene TRBV19 combines with J gene TRBJ1-2; D ambiguous. The CDR3 contains 13 residues. The V gene's germline CDR1 is LNHDA and CDR2 SQIVND (reference sequence). Between the trimmed V and J ends, which lost 7 bases and 7 bases, there was a span of 16 bases. The CDR3 protein is CASTSAVLSGYTF. CDR3 DNA: TGTGCCAGTACCTCGGCGGTTTTAAGTGGCTACACCTTC.

The CDR3 sequence is CASSLVTGNEQYF. DNA for the CDR3: TGTGCCAGCAGCTTAGTTACGGGGAACGAGCAGTACTTC. The chain is built from TRBV7-9 and TRBJ2-7; D is possibly TRBD2 (5 bases). The CDR3 loop spans 13 amino acids. Trimming shortened V by 1 base and J by 5 bases, and 9 bases separated the two germline ends. Germline CDR1 is SEHNR and CDR2 is FQNEAQ (reference sequence).

This clone occurred once. The chain links TRBV5-6 to TRBJ2-4, with D maybe TRBD1 (5 bases). This CDR3 region has 13 residues. The germline V gene has CDR1 SGHDT and CDR2 YYEEEE. V was pared by 3 bases and J by 16 bases, with 20 bases between. CDR3 residues: CASSSSLSGMQYF. In DNA, the CDR3 is TGTGCCAGCAGCTCATCCCTATCAGGGATGCAATACTTC.

The chain recombines TRBV5-1 with TRBJ2-1; no reliable D call. Deletions cut 0 bases from V and 0 bases from J, with 10 bases between. Per the germline V gene, CDR1 is SGHRS and CDR2 is YFSETQ. This CDR3 contains 16 residues. CDR3 loop: CASSLGARSSYNEQFF. The DNA for the CDR3 is TGCGCCAGCAGCTTGGGTGCCAGAAGCTCCTACAATGAGCAGTTCTTC.

The rearrangement joins TRBV30 to TRBJ2-1; no reliable D call. V lost 2 bases and J 0 bases, leaving 8 bases between the germline ends. This CDR3 comprises 14 residues. Germline V lookup: CDR1 GTSNPN, CDR2 SVGIG (reference sequence). The CDR3 region is CAWSKRSSYNEQFF. CDR3 nucleotide sequence: TGTGCCTGGAGTAAGAGGAGCTCCTACAATGAGCAGTTCTTC. Full variable domain (rest looked up from reference TRBV30 and TRBJ2-1): SQTIHQWPATLVQPVGSPLSLECTVEGTSNPNLYWYRQAAGRGLQLLFYSVGIGQISSEVPQNLSASRPQDRQFILSSKKLLLSDSGFYLCAWSKRSSYNEQFFGPGTRLTVL.

The gene calls are TRBV7-9 and TRBJ1-4; 9 bases map to TRBD1. The CDR3 covers 15 residues. CDR1 SEHNR and CDR2 FQNEAQ come from the germline V gene (reference sequence). V shed 5 bases and J 8 bases; nucleotides not matched to a gene: 9. Here the CDR3 reads CASSPTGGAWEKLFF. The CDR3 nucleotides are TGTGCCAGCAGCCCTACAGGGGGCGCTTGGGAAAAACTGTTTTTT.

The table lists this clone with a few counts. The chain couples TRBV6-2 or TRBV6-3 to TRBJ1-2; 7 bases match TRBD1. The germline V gene encodes CDR1 MNHEY and CDR2 SVGEGT. Unmatched junction bases numbered 4, after V lost 0 bases and J lost 6 bases. CDR3 length equals 14 residues. The CDR3 reads CASSYSGRGNGYTF. The CDR3 DNA reads TGTGCCAGCAGTTACTCGGGCAGGGGGAATGGCTACACCTTC.

The V and J genes are TRBV29-1 and TRBJ2-3; 8 bases map to TRBD1. This CDR3 has 13 amino acids. Germline V gene lookup returns CDR1 SQVTM and CDR2 ANQGSEA. Trimming took 5 bases from V and 4 from J; bases not matched to a gene: 5. This CDR3 is CSVTQGVPDTQYF. CDR3 nucleotide sequence: TGCAGCGTTACACAGGGGGTTCCAGATACGCAGTATTTT.

V and J are TRBV4-1 and TRBJ2-1; D is possibly TRBD2 (6 bases). Trimming took off 1 base at V and 12 bases at J, with 22 bases between the two ends. Germline-derived CDR1 and CDR2 are MGHRA and YSYEKL. This CDR3 comprises 16 residues. CDR3 in amino acids: CASSQVGGLPGGGQFF. The CDR3 nucleotides read TGCGCCAGCAGCCAAGTAGGAGGGCTCCCCGGGGGTGGGCAGTTCTTC.

The rearrangement uses TRBV14 and TRBJ1-2; 9 nucleotides line up with TRBD1. Germline CDR1 SGHDN, CDR2 FVKESK. This CDR3 is 14 amino acids long. With 2 bases clipped from V and 7 bases from J, the junction kept 5 bases outside the gene matches. CDR3 DNA: TGTGCCAGCAGCCAACATAAACAGGGGGCTGGCTACACCTTC. Translated, it gives CASSQHKQGAGYTF.

The CDR3 sequence is CASSLVHNPYNEQFF. The DNA of the CDR3 is TGTGCCAGCAGCTTAGTACACAACCCTTACAATGAGCAGTTCTTC. V and J are TRBV11-2 and TRBJ2-1; D not resolved. V lost 1 base and J lost 4, with 11 bases in between. CDR1 is SGHAT and CDR2 is FQNNGV in the germline V gene. The CDR3 covers 15 residues. Using reference TRBV11-2 and TRBJ2-1 for the parts outside the CDR3, the full variable domain is EAGVAQSPRYKIIEKRQSVAFWCNPISGHATLYWYQQILGQGPKLLIQFQNNGVVDDSQLPKDRFSAERLKGVDSTLKIQPAKLEDSAVYLCASSLVHNPYNEQFFGPGTRLTVL.

V and J are TRBV10-3 and TRBJ1-1; TRBD1 matches 9 bases. V trimming: 6 bases; J trimming: 5 bases; junction bases outside the gene matches: 10. CDR1 and CDR2 (germline): ENHRY, SYGVKD. This CDR3 spans 15 amino acids. CDR3 DNA: TGTGCCATCAGCCCCCCAGGGACAGGGAAGACTGAAGCTTTCTTT. Its protein is CAISPPGTGKTEAFF.